The sequence of this TCR beta chain was determined in a study of blood T cell repertoires in COVID-19. The overall study: Specimens from acute and convalescent COVID-19 originated in the United States, Italy and Spain. PBMCs, B-cell-depleted T cells, or T cells were the source of the cDNA or gDNA that made up the material.

In the original processing: Reference gene primer amplification gave estimated nucleated cell counts. Assay: immunoSEQ multiplex PCR; the TCRdb copy retains only in-frame clones and omits some. The DNA gave D and trimming, while V, J and clone size come from that table. This sample has about 75,000 clones; over 75% occur once, and the top ten carry about 7%. CDR3 size: 17 residues. Germline values: CDR1 LNHDA, CDR2 SQIVND (reference sequence). The V gene end was trimmed by 9 bases and the J gene end by 0 bases; junction bases not matched to a gene: 10. The chain employs TRBV19 and TRBJ1-5; 11 bases match TRBD1. This clonotype was obtained from a human donor in a cohort sampled during active COVID-19. Sequencing was carried out using peripheral blood. Here the CDR3 reads CASRGGQGASSNQPQHF. The CDR3, as DNA: TGTGCCAGCAGAGGAGGACAGGGGGCGTCTAGCAATCAGCCCCAGCATTTT.